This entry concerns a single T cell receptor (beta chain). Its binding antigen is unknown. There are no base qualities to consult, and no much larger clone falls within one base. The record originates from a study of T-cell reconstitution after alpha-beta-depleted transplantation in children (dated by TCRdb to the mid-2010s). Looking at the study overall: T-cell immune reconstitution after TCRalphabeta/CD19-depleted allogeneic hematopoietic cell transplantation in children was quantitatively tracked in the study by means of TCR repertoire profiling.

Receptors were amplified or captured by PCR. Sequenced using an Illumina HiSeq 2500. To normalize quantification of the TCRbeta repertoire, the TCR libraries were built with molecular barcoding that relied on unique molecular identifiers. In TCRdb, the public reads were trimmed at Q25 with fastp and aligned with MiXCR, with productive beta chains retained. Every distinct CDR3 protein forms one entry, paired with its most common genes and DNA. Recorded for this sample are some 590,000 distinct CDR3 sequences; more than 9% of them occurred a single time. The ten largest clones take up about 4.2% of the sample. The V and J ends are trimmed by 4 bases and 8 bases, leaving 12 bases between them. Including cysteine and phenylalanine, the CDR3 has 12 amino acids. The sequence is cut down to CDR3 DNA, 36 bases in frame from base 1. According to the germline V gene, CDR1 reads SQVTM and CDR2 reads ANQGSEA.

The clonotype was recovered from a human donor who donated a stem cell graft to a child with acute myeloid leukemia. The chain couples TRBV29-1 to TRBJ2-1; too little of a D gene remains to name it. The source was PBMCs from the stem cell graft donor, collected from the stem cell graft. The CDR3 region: CSVGVGYDEQFF. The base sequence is TGCAGCGTTGGGGTAGGTTACGATGAGCAGTTCTTC.